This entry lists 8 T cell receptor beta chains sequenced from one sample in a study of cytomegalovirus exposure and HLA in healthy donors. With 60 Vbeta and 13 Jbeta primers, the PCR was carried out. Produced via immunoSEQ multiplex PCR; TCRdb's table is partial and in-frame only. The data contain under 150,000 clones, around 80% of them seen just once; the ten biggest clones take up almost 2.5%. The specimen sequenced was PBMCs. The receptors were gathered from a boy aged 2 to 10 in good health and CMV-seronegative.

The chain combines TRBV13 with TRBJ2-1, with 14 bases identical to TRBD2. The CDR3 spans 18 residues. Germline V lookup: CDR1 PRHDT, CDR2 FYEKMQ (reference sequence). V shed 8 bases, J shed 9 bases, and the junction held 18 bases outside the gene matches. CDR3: CASETGTSGRLVSGEQFF. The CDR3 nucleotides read TGTGCCAGCGAAACAGGGACTAGCGGGAGATTAGTCTCCGGTGAGCAGTTCTTC.

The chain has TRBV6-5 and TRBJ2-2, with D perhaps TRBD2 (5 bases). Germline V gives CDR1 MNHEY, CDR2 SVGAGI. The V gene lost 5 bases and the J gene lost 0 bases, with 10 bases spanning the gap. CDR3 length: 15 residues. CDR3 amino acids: CASSGGLANTGELFF. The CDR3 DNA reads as TGTGCCAGCAGTGGAGGACTGGCGAACACCGGGGAGCTGTTTTTT.

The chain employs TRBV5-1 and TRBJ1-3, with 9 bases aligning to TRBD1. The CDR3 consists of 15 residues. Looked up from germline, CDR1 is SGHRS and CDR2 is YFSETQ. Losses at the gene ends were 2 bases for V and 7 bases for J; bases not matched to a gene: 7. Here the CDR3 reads CASSLRTGEGNTIYF. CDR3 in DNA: TGCGCCAGCAGCTTAAGGACAGGGGAGGGTAACACCATATATTTT.

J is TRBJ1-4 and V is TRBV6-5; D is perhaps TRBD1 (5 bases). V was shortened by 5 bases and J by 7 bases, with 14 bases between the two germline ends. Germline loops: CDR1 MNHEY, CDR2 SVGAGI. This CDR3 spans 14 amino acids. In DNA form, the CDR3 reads TGTGCCAGCAGTCCTACCCCGGGGGGTGAAAAACTGTTTTTT. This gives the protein CASSPTPGGEKLFF.

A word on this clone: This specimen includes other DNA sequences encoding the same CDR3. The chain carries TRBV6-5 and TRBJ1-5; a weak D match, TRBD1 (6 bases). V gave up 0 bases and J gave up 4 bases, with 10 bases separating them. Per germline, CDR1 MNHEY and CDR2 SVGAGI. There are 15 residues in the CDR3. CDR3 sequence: CASSYSTGPNQPQHF. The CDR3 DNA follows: TGTGCCAGCAGTTACTCAACAGGGCCAAATCAGCCCCAGCATTTT.

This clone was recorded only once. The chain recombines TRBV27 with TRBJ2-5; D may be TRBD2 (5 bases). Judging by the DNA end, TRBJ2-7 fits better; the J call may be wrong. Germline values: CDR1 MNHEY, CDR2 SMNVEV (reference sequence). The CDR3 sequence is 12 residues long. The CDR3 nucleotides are TGTGCCAGCAGGACGTCGGGGTACGAGCAGTACTTC. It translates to CASRTSGYEQYF.

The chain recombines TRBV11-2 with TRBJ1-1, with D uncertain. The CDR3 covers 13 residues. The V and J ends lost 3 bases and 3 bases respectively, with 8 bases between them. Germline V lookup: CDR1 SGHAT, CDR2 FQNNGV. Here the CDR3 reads CASSFPSDTEAFF. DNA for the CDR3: TGTGCCAGCAGCTTCCCCAGCGACACTGAAGCTTTCTTT.

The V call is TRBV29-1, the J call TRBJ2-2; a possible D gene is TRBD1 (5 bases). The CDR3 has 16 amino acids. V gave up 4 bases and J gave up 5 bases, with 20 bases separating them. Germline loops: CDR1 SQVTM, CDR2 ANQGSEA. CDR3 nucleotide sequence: TGCAGCGTTGGACGGTGGGAAGGAAGGGGAACCGGGGAGCTGTTTTTT. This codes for CSVGRWEGRGTGELFF.